At least ten counts were recorded for the clone carrying this T cell receptor beta chain. Its antigen is currently unknown. These data are taken from a study of T cells in Graves' hyperthyroidism and ophthalmopathy. Study conclusions and caveats: From stable hyperthyroidism, ophthalmopathy was set apart by a 13 V-J model.

CDR3 length equals 16 residues. V was pared by 3 bases and J by 4 bases, with 10 bases of the junction left unmatched. Germline-derived CDR1 and CDR2 are SGHKS and YYEKEE (reference sequence). The source material, RNA transcripts, was used to amplify TCR beta CDR3 regions. In the first-round RT-PCR of the TCR CDR3, the HTBI primer set was used. TCRdb reprocessed the multiplex PCR reads with MiXCR, giving one entry per CDR3 protein. The sample includes 300,000 to 450,000 distinct CDR3 sequences, roughly 15% seen only once; the top ten take less than 20%. A NOSPECS grade of at least 4, a Clinical Activity Score of at least 3 and duration under 3 months were recorded in ophthalmopathy patients.

J is TRBJ1-3 and V is TRBV5-5; TRBD1 agrees at 7 bases. This receptor was obtained from a woman aged 25 to 39 with Graves' ophthalmopathy. Sequenced sample: blood. The CDR3 region has the DNA TGTGCCAGCAGCTATCCCGGGACAGCTACCGGAAACACCATATATTTT. Residues: CASSYPGTATGNTIYF. The complete variable domain, with remaining parts taken from reference TRBV5-5 and TRBJ1-3, reads DAGVTQSPTHLIKTRGQQVTLRCSPISGHKSVSWYQQVLGQGPQFIFQYYEKEERGRGNFPDRFSARQFPNYSSELNVNALLLGDSALYLCASSYPGTATGNTIYFGEGSWLTVV.